This T cell receptor (beta chain) comes out of a study of cytomegalovirus exposure and HLA in healthy donors. Primers included in the PCR were 60 Vbeta and 13 Jbeta primers. The data were produced by immunoSEQ multiplex PCR, yet TCRdb's version contains in-frame clones alone and is incomplete. This sample carries about 160,000 clones, around 76% of them seen once, and the ten largest clones take over 0.95%. As concerns this clone: Its antigen is undetermined.

Study observations and caveats: A later analysis reported that several of the most significant clusters appeared to be linked to common viral pathogens, among them Epstein-Barr virus. Analysis was carried out at a later point, and it linked a missense DCLRE1C variant to TCR beta V- and J-gene trimming. DRB1 showed the most TCR associations and HLA-C the fewest in a later analysis, as rates varied by HLA locus.

The V gene's germline CDR1 is MNHNS and CDR2 SASEGT. V lost 7 bases and J lost 4; bases outside the gene matches: 5. There are 14 residues in the CDR3. Material for sequencing was PBMCs. This receptor was obtained from a woman in her thirties or forties in good health and CMV-seronegative. The V and J genes are TRBV6-1 and TRBJ2-5, with 11 bases fitting TRBD2. The CDR3, as DNA: TGTGCCAGCAAGTGGCTAGCGGGAGGAGAGACCCAGTACTTC. This codes for CASKWLAGGETQYF.